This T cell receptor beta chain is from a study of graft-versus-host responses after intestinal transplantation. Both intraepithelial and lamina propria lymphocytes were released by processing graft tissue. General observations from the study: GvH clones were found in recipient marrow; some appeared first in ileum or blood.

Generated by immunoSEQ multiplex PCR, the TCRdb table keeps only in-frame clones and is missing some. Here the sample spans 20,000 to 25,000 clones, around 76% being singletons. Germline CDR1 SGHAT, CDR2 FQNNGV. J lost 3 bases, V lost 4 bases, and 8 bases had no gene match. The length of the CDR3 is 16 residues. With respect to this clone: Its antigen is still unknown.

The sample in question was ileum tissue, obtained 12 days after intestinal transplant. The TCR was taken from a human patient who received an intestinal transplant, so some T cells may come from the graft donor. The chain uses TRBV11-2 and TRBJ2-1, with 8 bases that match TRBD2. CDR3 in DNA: TGTGCCAGCAGCTCCCCCCGGCGGGGGGACTACAATGAGCAGTTCTTC. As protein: CASSSPRRGDYNEQFF.